Sequencing of this T cell receptor beta chain was carried out in a study of T cell repertoires in cytomegalovirus infection. Study-level results: Cumulative frequency of public TCR beta families picked out carriers of CMV plus the relevant HLA.

This clonotype was observed a few times. Its antigen is still unknown. Trimming left V 8 bases short and J 3 bases short, with 13 bases between. The CDR3 has 13 amino acids. CDR1 is MNHEY, CDR2 SVGAGI, per germline. One entry per CDR3 protein, called by TCRdb with MiXCR from the reads. The profile shows some 230,000 distinct CDR3 sequences, approximately 24% of them singletons. Material for sequencing was CD8+ T cells from PBMCs. This receptor was identified in a human donor in good health (CMV status not recorded). Some clones in this sample may be carry-over from other donors' samples. The J gene is TRBJ1-1, the V gene TRBV6-5; no clear D gene. CDR3 amino acids: CASSVGLYTEAFF. CDR3 nucleotides: TGTGCCAGCTCAGTAGGGCTATACACTGAAGCTTTCTTT.